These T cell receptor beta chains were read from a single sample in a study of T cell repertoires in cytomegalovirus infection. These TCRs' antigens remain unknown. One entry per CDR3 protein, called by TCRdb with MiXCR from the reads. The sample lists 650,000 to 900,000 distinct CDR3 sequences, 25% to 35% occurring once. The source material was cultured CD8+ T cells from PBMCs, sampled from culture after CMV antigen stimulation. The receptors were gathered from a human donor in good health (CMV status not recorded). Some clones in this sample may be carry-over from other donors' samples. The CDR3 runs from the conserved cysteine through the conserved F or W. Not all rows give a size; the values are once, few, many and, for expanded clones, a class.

cdr3_aa: CASSMGQGMFTDTQYF; clone_size: few; v_call: TRBV19
cdr3_aa: CASSQEGPGQGLHEQYF; clone_size: NA; v_call: TRBV14
cdr3_aa: CASSSTNGASYEQYF; clone_size: many; v_call: TRBV7-9
cdr3_aa: CSARDRLQNSNQPQHF; clone_size: NA; v_call: TRBV20-1
cdr3_aa: CASSFTGRTTSYNEQFF; clone_size: few; v_call: TRBV11-2
cdr3_aa: CATSMGDGYTF; clone_size: NA; v_call: TRBV15
cdr3_aa: CASSQRTEAFF; clone_size: NA; v_call: TRBV6-1
cdr3_aa: CAISGGGNVNTEAFF; clone_size: NA; v_call: TRBV10-3
cdr3_aa: CASSMDRISHNGYTF; clone_size: few; v_call: TRBV7-8
cdr3_aa: CSGMTGFNEAFF; clone_size: few; v_call: TRBV29-1
cdr3_aa: CASSLVYETGETQYF; clone_size: NA; v_call: TRBV7-6
cdr3_aa: CATSRGYNSPLHF; clone_size: NA; v_call: TRBV9
cdr3_aa: CASSTGRYSYEQYF; clone_size: few; v_call: TRBV19
cdr3_aa: CASSSTGLGRETQYF; clone_size: few; v_call: TRBV7-4
cdr3_aa: CASRKDSYATNEKLFF; clone_size: NA; v_call: TRBV2
cdr3_aa: CASTRGQSMNTEAFF; clone_size: few; v_call: TRBV19
cdr3_aa: CASSPAQPYNYGYTF; clone_size: NA; v_call: TRBV27
cdr3_aa: CASSENRGRNQPQHF; clone_size: few; v_call: TRBV2
cdr3_aa: CAIWGAGELYGYTF; clone_size: NA; v_call: TRBV10-3
cdr3_aa: CASSDSQYF; clone_size: NA; v_call: TRBV6-1
cdr3_aa: CASSETGISTDTQYF; clone_size: few; v_call: TRBV6-4
cdr3_aa: CASSQPGQGKYNEQFF; clone_size: few; v_call: TRBV14
cdr3_aa: CAISPGGNTGELFF; clone_size: NA; v_call: TRBV10-3
cdr3_aa: CALRGTVAFF; clone_size: few; v_call: TRBV6-1
cdr3_aa: CASGVDRDLTDTQYF; clone_size: NA; v_call: TRBV10-2
cdr3_aa: CSASTENHRSNQPQHF; clone_size: NA; v_call: TRBV20-1
cdr3_aa: CASSNSGGIGTGELFF; clone_size: NA; v_call: TRBV7-2
cdr3_aa: CASSLWGSTGELFF; clone_size: few; v_call: TRBV27
cdr3_aa: CASSLIFRRSNTGELFF; clone_size: few; v_call: TRBV7-2
cdr3_aa: CATSAGIDTQYF; clone_size: few; v_call: TRBV24-1
cdr3_aa: CASSKLDYHTDTQYF; clone_size: many; v_call: TRBV7-9
cdr3_aa: CASSRFQDASNQPQHF; clone_size: NA; v_call: TRBV12-3/TRBV12-4
cdr3_aa: CASWPSGDYEQYF; clone_size: NA; v_call: TRBV6-2/TRBV6-3
cdr3_aa: CASAAGGYGYTF; clone_size: few; v_call: TRBV27
cdr3_aa: CSARARGDNEAFF; clone_size: NA; v_call: TRBV20-1
cdr3_aa: CASSYDLSSYNEQFF; clone_size: NA; v_call: TRBV6-6
cdr3_aa: CAIPLGPLNQPQHF; clone_size: NA; v_call: TRBV6-5
cdr3_aa: CASSSGEGWNRETQYF; clone_size: NA; v_call: TRBV28
cdr3_aa: CASSETGVNYGYTF; clone_size: NA; v_call: TRBV12-3/TRBV12-4
cdr3_aa: CASGTSFSLGELFF; clone_size: NA; v_call: TRBV12-5
cdr3_aa: CASSSSSFTNYGYTF; clone_size: NA; v_call: TRBV7-9
cdr3_aa: CASSLSPTGIPIYEQFF; clone_size: NA; v_call: TRBV27
cdr3_aa: CASSYVAADTQYF; clone_size: NA; v_call: TRBV6-5
cdr3_aa: CASSSPVAGGHNEQFF; clone_size: NA; v_call: TRBV5-1
cdr3_aa: CASSFSYPPQHF; clone_size: NA; v_call: TRBV27
cdr3_aa: CASSWTGTRSGELFF; clone_size: many; v_call: TRBV7-9
cdr3_aa: CAISEYYEQYF; clone_size: NA; v_call: TRBV10-3